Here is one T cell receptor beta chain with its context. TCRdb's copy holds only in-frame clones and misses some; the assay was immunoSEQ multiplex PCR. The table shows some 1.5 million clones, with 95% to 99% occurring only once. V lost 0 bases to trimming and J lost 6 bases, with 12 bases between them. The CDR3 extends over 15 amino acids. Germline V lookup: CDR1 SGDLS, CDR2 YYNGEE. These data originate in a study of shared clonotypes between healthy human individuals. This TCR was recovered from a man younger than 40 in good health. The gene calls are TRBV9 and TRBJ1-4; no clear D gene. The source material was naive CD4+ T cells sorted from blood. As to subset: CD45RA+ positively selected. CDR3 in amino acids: CASSVGGPWDEKLFF. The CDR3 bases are TGTGCCAGCAGCGTAGGAGGACCCTGGGATGAAAAACTGTTTTTT.